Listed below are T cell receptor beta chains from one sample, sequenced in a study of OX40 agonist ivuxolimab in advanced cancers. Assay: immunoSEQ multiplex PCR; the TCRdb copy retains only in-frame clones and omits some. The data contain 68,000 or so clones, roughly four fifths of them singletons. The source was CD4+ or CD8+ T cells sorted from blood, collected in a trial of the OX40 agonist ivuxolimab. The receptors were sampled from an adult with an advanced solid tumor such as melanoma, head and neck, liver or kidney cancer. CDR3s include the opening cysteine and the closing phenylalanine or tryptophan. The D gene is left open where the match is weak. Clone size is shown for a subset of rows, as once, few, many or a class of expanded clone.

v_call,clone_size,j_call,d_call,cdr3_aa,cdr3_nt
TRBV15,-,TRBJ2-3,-,CATSRESGSTDTQYF,TGTGCCACCAGCAGAGAGTCAGGGAGCACAGATACGCAGTATTTT
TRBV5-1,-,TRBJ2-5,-,CASSLVVSYGEKGRQRETQYF,TGCGCCAGCAGCTTGGTCGTGAGTTATGGAGAAAAGGGAAGGCAAAGGGAGACCCAGTACTTC
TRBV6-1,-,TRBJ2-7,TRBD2,CASSSRGGLGKVQYF,TGTGCCAGCAGTTCCCGGGGAGGGCTCGGGAAGGTACAGTACTTC
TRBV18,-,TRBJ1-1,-,CASSPGSEAFF,TGTGCCAGCTCACCAGGGAGTGAAGCTTTCTTT
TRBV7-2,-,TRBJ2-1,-,CASTLSGLNNEQFF,TGTGCCAGCACCCTCAGTGGGCTTAACAATGAGCAGTTCTTC
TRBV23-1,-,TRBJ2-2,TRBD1,CASSQQGDGSGELFF,TGCGCCAGCAGTCAACAGGGGGATGGCTCCGGGGAGCTGTTTTTT
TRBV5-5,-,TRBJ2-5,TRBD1,CASSLRTGGTETQYF,TGTGCCAGCAGCTTGAGGACAGGGGGAACCGAGACCCAGTACTTC
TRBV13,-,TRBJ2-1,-,CASSLGLGGQSSYNEQFF,TGTGCCAGCAGCTTAGGCCTCGGGGGACAGAGCTCCTACAATGAGCAGTTCTTC
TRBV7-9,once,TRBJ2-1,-,CASSTRLRNEQFF,TGTGCCAGCAGCACCCGACTGAGGAATGAGCAGTTCTTC
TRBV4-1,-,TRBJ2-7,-,CASSLQQSYEQYF,TGCGCCAGCAGCCTTCAACAGAGCTACGAGCAGTACTTC
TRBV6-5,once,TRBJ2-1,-,CASSGDRHEQFF,TGTGCCAGCAGCGGCGACCGGCATGAGCAGTTCTTC
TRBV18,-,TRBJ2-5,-,CASSPQGGETQYF,TGTGCCAGCTCACCACAGGGGGGAGAGACCCAGTACTTC
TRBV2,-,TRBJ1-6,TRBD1,CASSEVQGGSPLHF,TGTGCCAGCAGTGAAGTACAGGGGGGTTCACCCCTCCACTTT
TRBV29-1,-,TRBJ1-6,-,CSVGGMGSPLHF,TGCAGCGTTGGAGGGATGGGTTCACCCCTCCACTTT
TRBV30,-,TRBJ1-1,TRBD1,CAWGTENTEAFF,TGTGCCTGGGGGACAGAGAACACTGAAGCTTTCTTT
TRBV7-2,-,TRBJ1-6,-,CASSPFPGQNSPLHF,TGTGCCAGCAGCCCGTTTCCAGGCCAGAATTCACCCCTCCACTTT
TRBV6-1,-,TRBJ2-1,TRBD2,CASSDGGLGQFF,TGTGCCAGCAGTGACGGGGGGTTAGGGCAGTTCTTC
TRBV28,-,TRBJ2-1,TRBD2,CASSPPGLASYNEQFF,TGTGCCAGCAGCCCACCGGGACTAGCGTCCTACAATGAGCAGTTCTTC
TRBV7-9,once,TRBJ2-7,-,CASSEAGQNYEQYF,TGTGCCAGCAGCGAAGCGGGACAGAACTACGAGCAGTACTTC
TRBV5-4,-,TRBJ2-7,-,CASRGLSSYEQYF,TGTGCCAGCAGAGGACTGAGCTCCTACGAGCAGTACTTC
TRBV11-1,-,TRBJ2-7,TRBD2,CASSSTSGDYEQYF,TGTGCCAGCAGCTCGACTAGCGGGGACTACGAGCAGTACTTC
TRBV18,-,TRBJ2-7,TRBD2,CASSPGGDEQYF,TGTGCCAGCTCGCCGGGGGGGGACGAGCAGTACTTC
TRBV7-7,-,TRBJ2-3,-,CASSLLLDSDTQYF,TGTGCCAGCAGTCTTTTACTAGATTCGGATACGCAGTATTTT
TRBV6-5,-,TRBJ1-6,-,CATSRKVVGFIHF,TGTGCCACCTCAAGGAAGGTTGTAGGTTTCATCCACTTT
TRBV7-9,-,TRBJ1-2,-,CASSLSAGRDYGYTF,TGTGCCAGCAGCTTATCGGCGGGTCGGGACTATGGCTACACCTTC
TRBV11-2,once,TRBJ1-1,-,CASSLDHRTEAFF,TGTGCCAGCAGCTTAGATCACCGAACTGAAGCTTTCTTT
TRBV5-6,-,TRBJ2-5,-,CASSWGPASEETQYF,TGTGCCAGCAGCTGGGGACCGGCGTCGGAAGAGACCCAGTACTTC
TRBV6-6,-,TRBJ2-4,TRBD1,CASSPGTGKNIQYF,TGTGCCAGCAGCCCCGGGACAGGGAAAAACATTCAGTACTTC
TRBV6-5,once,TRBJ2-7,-,CASRTTGPTYEQYF,TGTGCCAGCAGGACGACAGGACCCACCTACGAGCAGTACTTC
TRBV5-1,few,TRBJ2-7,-,CASSMTPEGPYEQYF,TGCGCCAGCAGCATGACTCCGGAGGGTCCCTACGAGCAGTACTTC
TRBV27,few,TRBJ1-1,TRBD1,CASSWGDRFNTEAFF,TGTGCCAGCAGTTGGGGGGACAGATTTAACACTGAAGCTTTCTTT
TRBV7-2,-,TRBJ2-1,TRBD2,CASSLTSEPYNEQFF,TGTGCCAGCAGCTTAACTAGCGAACCCTACAATGAGCAGTTCTTC
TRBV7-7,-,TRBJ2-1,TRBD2,CASSSASGGASYNEQFF,TGTGCCAGCAGCTCGGCTAGCGGGGGGGCGTCCTACAATGAGCAGTTCTTC
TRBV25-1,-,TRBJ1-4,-,CASSEDEGEGEKLFF,TGTGCCAGCAGTGAGGATGAGGGTGAGGGGGAAAAACTGTTTTTT
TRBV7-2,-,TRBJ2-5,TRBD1,CASSPGQGGTQETQYF,TGTGCCAGCAGCCCCGGACAGGGGGGAACCCAAGAGACCCAGTACTTC
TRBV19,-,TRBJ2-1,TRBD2,CASSPRPSGASSYNEQFF,TGTGCCAGTAGTCCCCGCCCTAGCGGGGCGAGCTCCTACAATGAGCAGTTCTTC
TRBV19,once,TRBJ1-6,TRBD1,CASRRDRSSPLHF,TGTGCCAGTAGGAGGGACAGGTCTTCACCCCTCCACTTT
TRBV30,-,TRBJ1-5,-,CAWSVGARVRQHF,TGTGCCTGGAGTGTAGGGGCCCGGGTTCGCCAGCATTTT
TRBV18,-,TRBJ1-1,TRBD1,CASSPDRAAVTEAFF,TGTGCCAGCTCACCAGACAGGGCGGCGGTCACTGAAGCTTTCTTT